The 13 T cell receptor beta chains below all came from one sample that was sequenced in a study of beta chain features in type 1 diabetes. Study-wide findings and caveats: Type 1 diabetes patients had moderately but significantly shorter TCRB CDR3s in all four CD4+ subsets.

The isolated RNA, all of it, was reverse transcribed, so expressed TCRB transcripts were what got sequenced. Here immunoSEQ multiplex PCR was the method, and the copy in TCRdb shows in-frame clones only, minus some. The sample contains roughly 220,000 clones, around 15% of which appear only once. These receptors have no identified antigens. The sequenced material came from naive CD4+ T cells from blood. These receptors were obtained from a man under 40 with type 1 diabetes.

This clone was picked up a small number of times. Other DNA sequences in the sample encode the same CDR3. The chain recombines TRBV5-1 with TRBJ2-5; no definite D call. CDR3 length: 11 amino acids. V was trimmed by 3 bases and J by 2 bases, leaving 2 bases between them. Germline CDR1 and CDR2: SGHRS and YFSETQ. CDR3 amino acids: CASSSQETQYF. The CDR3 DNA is TGCGCCAGCAGCTCACAAGAGACCCAGTACTTC.

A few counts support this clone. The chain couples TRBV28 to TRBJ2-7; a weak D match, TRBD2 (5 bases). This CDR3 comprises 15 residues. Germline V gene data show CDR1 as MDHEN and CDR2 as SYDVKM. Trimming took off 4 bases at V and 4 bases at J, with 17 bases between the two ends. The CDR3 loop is CASSSPGLAGYEQYF. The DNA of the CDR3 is TGTGCCAGCAGTTCCCCCGGGCTAGCCGGATACGAGCAGTACTTC.

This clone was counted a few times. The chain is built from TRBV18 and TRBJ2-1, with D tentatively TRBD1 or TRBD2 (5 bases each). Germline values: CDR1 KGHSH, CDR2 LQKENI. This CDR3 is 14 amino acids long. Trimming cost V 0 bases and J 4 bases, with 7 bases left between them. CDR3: CASSPPRGYNEQFF. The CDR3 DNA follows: TGTGCCAGCTCACCACCGAGGGGTTACAATGAGCAGTTCTTC.

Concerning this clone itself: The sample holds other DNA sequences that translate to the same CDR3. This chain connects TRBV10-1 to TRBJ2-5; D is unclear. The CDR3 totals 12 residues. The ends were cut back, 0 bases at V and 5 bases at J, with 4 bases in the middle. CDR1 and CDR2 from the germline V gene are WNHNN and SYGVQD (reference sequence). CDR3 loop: CASSESRETQYF. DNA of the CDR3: TGCGCCAGCAGTGAGTCTAGGGAGACCCAGTACTTC.

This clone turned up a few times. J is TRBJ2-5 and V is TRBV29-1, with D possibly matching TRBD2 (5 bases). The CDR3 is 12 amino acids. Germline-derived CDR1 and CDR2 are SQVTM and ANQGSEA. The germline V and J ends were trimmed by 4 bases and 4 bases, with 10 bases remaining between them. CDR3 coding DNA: TGCAGCGTTGGCTCGCTAGCAGAGACCCAGTACTTC. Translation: CSVGSLAETQYF.

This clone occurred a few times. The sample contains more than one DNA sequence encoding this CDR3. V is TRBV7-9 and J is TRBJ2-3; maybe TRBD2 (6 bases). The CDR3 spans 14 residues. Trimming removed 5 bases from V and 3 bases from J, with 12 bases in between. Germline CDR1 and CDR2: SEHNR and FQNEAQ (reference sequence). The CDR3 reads CASSLGTATDTQYF. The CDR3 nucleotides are TGTGCCAGCAGCCTAGGGACTGCTACAGATACGCAGTATTTT.

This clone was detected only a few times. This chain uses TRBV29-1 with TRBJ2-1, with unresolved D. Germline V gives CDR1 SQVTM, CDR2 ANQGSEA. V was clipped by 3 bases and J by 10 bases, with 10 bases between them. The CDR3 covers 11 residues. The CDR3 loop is CSVDRVREQFF. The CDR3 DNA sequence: TGCAGCGTTGACCGGGTAAGGGAGCAGTTCTTC.

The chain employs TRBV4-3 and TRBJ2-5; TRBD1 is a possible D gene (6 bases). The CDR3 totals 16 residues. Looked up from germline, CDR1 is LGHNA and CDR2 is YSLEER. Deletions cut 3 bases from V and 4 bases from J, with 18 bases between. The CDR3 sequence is CASSQVQGTFGETQYF. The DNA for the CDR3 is TGCGCCAGCAGCCAGGTCCAGGGGACGTTCGGAGAGACCCAGTACTTC.

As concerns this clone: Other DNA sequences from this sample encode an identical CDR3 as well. The CDR3 nucleotides are TGCGCCAGCAGCTTGGGCTCGAATGAGCAGTTCTTC. Translated: CASSLGSNEQFF. The chain carries TRBV5-1 and TRBJ2-1; no clear D gene. The CDR3 totals 12 residues. V lost 0 bases and J lost 7, with 5 bases in between. Germline V gene data show CDR1 as SGHRS and CDR2 as YFSETQ. The whole variable domain, remainder taken from reference TRBV5-1 and TRBJ2-1, is KAGVTQTPRYLIKTRGQQVTLSCSPISGHRSVSWYQQTPGQGLQFLFEYFSETQRNKGNFPGRFSGRQFSNSRSEMNVSTLELGDSALYLCASSLGSNEQFFGPGTRLTVL.

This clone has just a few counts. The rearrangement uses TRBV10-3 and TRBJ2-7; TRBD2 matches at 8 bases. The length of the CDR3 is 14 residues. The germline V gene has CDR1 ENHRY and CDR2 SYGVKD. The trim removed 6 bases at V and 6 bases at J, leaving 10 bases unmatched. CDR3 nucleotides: TGTGCCATCAGGACCGATAGCGGGAATGGCGAGCAGTACTTC. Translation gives CAIRTDSGNGEQYF.

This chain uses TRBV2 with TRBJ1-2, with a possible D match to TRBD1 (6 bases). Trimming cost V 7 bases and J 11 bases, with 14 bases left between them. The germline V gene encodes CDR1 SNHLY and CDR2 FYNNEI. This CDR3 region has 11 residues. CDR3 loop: CASTLDSSYTF. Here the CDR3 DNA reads TGTGCCAGCACTTTGGACAGCTCTTACACCTTC.

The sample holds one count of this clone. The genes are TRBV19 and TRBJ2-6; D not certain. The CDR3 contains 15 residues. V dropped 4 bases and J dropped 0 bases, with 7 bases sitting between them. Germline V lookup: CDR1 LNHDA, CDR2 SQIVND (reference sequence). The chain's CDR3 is CASSTQHSGANVLTF. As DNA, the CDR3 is TGTGCCAGTAGTACACAGCACTCTGGGGCCAACGTCCTGACTTTC. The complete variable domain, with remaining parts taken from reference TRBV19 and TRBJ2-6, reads DGGITQSPKYLFRKEGQNVTLSCEQNLNHDAMYWYRQDPGQGLRLIYYSQIVNDFQKGDIAEGYSVSREKKESFPLTVTSAQKNPTAFYLCASSTQHSGANVLTFGAGSRLTVL.

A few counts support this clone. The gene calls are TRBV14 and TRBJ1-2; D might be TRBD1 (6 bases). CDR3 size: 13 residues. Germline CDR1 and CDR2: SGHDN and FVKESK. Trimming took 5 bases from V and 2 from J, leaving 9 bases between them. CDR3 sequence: CASSSGTNYGYTF. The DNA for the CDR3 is TGTGCCAGCAGCTCCGGGACAAACTATGGCTACACCTTC.